This entry concerns a single T cell receptor beta chain. This clone was seen a single time. Its antigen remains unidentified. No clone much larger than this one lies a single base away; base qualities are absent. There are 15 amino acids in the CDR3, from cysteine to phenylalanine inclusive. Of all the DNA, just the CDR3 is kept, 45 bases in frame from base 1. As encoded in the germline V gene, CDR1 is SGHTS while CDR2 is YDEGEE. Trimming at the junction amounts to 0 bases on V and 4 bases on J, and the germline ends lie 11 bases apart. This entry belongs to a study of control samples from healthy donors and cancer patients (TCRdb year 2020). Libraries were made using the immunoSEQ multiplex PCR assay. Drawn from immuneACCESS, this table holds only the in-frame rearrangements with V and J called that TCRdb kept. Clones are partly lost; checked studies trace under half to an unresolved V gene and leave the rest unexplained. The table for this sample lists 75,000 to 90,000 clones; around nine tenths of them were counted only once. Together, the top ten hold approximately 9.8% of the sample.

The specimen sequenced was PBMCs. The chain employs TRBV5-8 and TRBJ2-1; D gene: possibly TRBD1, on 5 matching bases. The source is a woman between 50 and 59 years old with colorectal cancer. The nucleotide sequence reads TGTGCCAGCAGCTTGGCGGGCGACAGTTACAATGAGCAGTTCTTC. Translated, this gives CASSLAGDSYNEQFF.